What follows are 14 T cell receptor beta chains derived from one specimen sequenced in a study of blood T cell repertoires in COVID-19. Data came from immunoSEQ multiplex PCR; TCRdb stores just in-frame clones and leaves some out. The data contain hundreds of thousands of clones, around 88% of them singletons. Sequenced input: peripheral blood. The receptors originated from a woman younger than 45 who had recovered from COVID-19.

The CDR3 nucleotides read TGTGCCATCAGTGAAGAGGGTCCAGAGACCCAGTACTTC. Translating it yields CAISEEGPETQYF. The chain couples TRBV10-3 to TRBJ2-5; the D gene is possibly TRBD2 (5 bases). The CDR3 runs 13 residues. Per the germline V gene, CDR1 is ENHRY and CDR2 is SYGVKD. Trimming left V 3 bases short and J 4 bases short, with 9 bases between.

V gene TRBV28 combines with J gene TRBJ2-5; D is unresolved. V was shortened by 4 bases and J by 4 bases, with 7 bases between the two germline ends. This CDR3 is built from 12 residues. Germline loops: CDR1 MDHEN, CDR2 SYDVKM. CDR3 nucleotides: TGTGCCAGCAGTTCCTCTACAGAGACCCAGTACTTC. Translation: CASSSSTETQYF.

The gene calls are TRBV2 and TRBJ2-5, with D unresolved. Trimming pared 3 bases from V and 5 bases from J, leaving 10 bases between. This CDR3 contains 13 residues. Germline CDR1 and CDR2: SNHLY and FYNNEI. CDR3 in DNA: TGTGCCAGCAGTGACCGCGGTTGGGAGACCCAGTACTTC. The encoded protein is CASSDRGWETQYF.

V is TRBV27 and J is TRBJ2-1, with 11 bases identical to TRBD2. V was clipped by 5 bases and J by 3 bases; unmatched bases: 3. CDR3 size: 15 residues. CDR1 MNHEY and CDR2 SMNVEV come from the germline V gene (reference sequence). The CDR3 loop is CASSPSGGNYNEQFF. DNA of the CDR3: TGTGCCAGCAGTCCTAGCGGGGGGAACTACAATGAGCAGTTCTTC.

This clone was counted a single time. This rearrangement joins TRBV15 to TRBJ2-1; a possible D gene is TRBD2 (5 bases). The CDR3 loop spans 17 amino acids. Per the germline V gene, CDR1 is LNHNV and CDR2 is YYDKDF (reference sequence). Trimming removed 5 bases at V and 8 bases at J, with 25 bases between. The CDR3 DNA is TGTGCCACCAGCGGAGTCTTAGGACTCACGATAGCCGATGAGCAGTTCTTC. This codes for CATSGVLGLTIADEQFF.

The CDR3 protein is CASSLAVYYGEEGEQYF. The CDR3 nucleotides are TGTGCCAGCAGCTTGGCCGTTTATTACGGGGAAGAGGGCGAGCAGTACTTC. J is TRBJ2-7 and V is TRBV5-6; D possibly corresponds to TRBD2 (5 bases). In germline, CDR1 is SGHDT, CDR2 YYEEEE. V dropped 0 bases and J dropped 6 bases, with 22 bases sitting between them. The CDR3 spans 17 residues.

The chain carries TRBV20-1 and TRBJ1-2; 7 nucleotides align to TRBD1. This CDR3 is built from 13 residues. V gave up 3 bases and J gave up 6 bases; unmatched junction bases: 7. CDR1 is DFQATT, CDR2 SNEGSKA, per germline (reference sequence). The CDR3: CSASGGTVHGYTF. The CDR3 DNA follows: TGCAGTGCTAGTGGAGGGACAGTTCATGGCTACACCTTC.

This clone was observed once. This chain links TRBV7-9 with TRBJ2-7; D call uncertain. Trimming cost V 5 bases and J 4 bases, with 18 bases left between them. The CDR3 sequence is 15 residues long. CDR1 SEHNR and CDR2 FQNEAQ come from the germline V gene (reference sequence). The CDR3 DNA sequence: TGTGCCAGCAGCCCTAGAGGTGTACAAGCTTACGAGCAGTACTTC. It specifies CASSPRGVQAYEQYF.

This sequence joins TRBV6-2 or TRBV6-3 and TRBJ2-2; possibly TRBD2 for D (6 bases). Germline assignment: CDR1 MNHEY and CDR2 SVGEGT. This CDR3 spans 15 amino acids. V lost 5 bases and J lost 2, with 12 bases in between. CDR3 DNA: TGTGCCAGCAGTCCCAGGAGGGATAACACCGGGGAGCTGTTTTTT. As protein: CASSPRRDNTGELFF.

The chain is built from TRBV5-8 and TRBJ2-5; 8 positions agree with TRBD2. The CDR3 covers 16 residues. The germline V gene has CDR1 SGHTS and CDR2 YDEGEE. The V gene end was trimmed by 4 bases and the J gene end by 2 bases; junction bases not matched to a gene: 10. Written as DNA, the CDR3 is TGTGCCAGCAGCCAGATAGCGGGGTCGTTTCAAGAGACCCAGTACTTC. This sequence encodes CASSQIAGSFQETQYF.

For this clone: Distinct nucleotide sequences in the sample also encode this CDR3. The CDR3 DNA follows: TGTGCCAGCAGCCAGGACTCTGAGACCCAGTACTTC. Translating gives CASSQDSETQYF. The J gene is TRBJ2-5, the V gene TRBV3-1 (or the pseudogene TRBV3-2); TRBD2 is a possible D gene (5 bases). Germline V CDR1 and CDR2: LGHDT, YNNKEL (reference sequence). The V gene lost 3 bases and the J gene lost 5 bases, with 7 bases spanning the gap. The CDR3 extends over 12 amino acids.

The rearrangement joins TRBV6-1 to TRBJ1-1; a weak D match, TRBD1 (5 bases). The germline gives CDR1 MNHNS, CDR2 SASEGT. This CDR3 is built from 14 residues. V shed 1 base and J shed 0 bases, with 6 bases lying between them. CDR3 loop: CASSEGGLNTEAFF. The DNA of the CDR3 is TGTGCCAGCAGTGAAGGGGGCCTGAACACTGAAGCTTTCTTT.

V is TRBV9 and J is TRBJ2-3, with 8 nucleotides matching TRBD2. J was trimmed by 0 bases and V by 3 bases; bases with no gene match: 6. The CDR3 sequence is 16 residues long. Germline assignment: CDR1 SGDLS and CDR2 YYNGEE. CDR3 residues: CASSEEAGASTDTQYF. The CDR3, as DNA: TGTGCCAGCAGCGAAGAAGCGGGGGCTAGCACAGATACGCAGTATTTT.

CDR3 sequence: CASRGDRSYEQYF. The CDR3 nucleotides are TGCGCCAGCAGGGGGGACAGATCCTACGAGCAGTACTTC. This sequence joins TRBV10-2 and TRBJ2-7, with 7 bases lining up with TRBD1. The CDR3 loop spans 13 amino acids. CDR1 is WSHSY, CDR2 SAAADI, per germline. Losses at the gene ends were 6 bases for V and 1 base for J; bases not matched to a gene: 3.